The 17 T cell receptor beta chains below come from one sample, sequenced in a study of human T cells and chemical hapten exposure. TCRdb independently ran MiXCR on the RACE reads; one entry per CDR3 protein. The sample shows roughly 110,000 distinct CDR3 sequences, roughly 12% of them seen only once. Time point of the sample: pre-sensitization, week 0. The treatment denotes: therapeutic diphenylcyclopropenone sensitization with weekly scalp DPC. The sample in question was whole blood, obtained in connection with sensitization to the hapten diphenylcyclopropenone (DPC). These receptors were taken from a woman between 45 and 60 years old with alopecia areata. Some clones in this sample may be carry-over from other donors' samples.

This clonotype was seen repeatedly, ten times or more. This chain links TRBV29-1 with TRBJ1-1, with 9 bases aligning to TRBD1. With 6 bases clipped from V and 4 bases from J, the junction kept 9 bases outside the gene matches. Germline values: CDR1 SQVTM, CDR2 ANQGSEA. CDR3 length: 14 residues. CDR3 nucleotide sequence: TGCAGCGTAGTCACGCGACAGGGGGGCACTGAAGCTTTCTTT. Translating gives CSVVTRQGGTEAFF.

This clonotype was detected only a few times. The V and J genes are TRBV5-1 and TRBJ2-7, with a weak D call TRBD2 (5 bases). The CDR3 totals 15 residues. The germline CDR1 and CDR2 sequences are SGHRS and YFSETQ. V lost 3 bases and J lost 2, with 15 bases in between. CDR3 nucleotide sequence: TGCGCCAGCAGCTGGCGCAGCGGAAGTGCCTACGAGCAGTACTTC. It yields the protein CASSWRSGSAYEQYF.

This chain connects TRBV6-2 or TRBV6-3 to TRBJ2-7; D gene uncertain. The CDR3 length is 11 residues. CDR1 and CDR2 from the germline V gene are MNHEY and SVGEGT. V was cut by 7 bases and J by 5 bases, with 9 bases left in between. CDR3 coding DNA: TGTGCCAGCACCACCGTTGACGAGCAGTACTTC. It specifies CASTTVDEQYF.

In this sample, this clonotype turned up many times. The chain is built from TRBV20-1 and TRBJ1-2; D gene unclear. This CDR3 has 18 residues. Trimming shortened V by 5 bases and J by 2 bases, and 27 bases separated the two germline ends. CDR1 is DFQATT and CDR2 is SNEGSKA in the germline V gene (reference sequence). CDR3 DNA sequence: TGCAGTGCTCTCTCCGACGGCATTACAGCTTACCTCAACTATGGCTACACCTTC. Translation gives CSALSDGITAYLNYGYTF.

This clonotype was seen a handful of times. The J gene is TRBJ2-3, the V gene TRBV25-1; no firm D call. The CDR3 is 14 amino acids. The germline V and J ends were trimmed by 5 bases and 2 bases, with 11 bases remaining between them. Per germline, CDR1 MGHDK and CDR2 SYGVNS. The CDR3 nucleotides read TGTGCCAGCAGTTTCCTCCCCCCCACAGATACGCAGTATTTT. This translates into CASSFLPPTDTQYF. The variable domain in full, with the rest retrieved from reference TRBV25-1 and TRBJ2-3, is EADIYQTPRYLVIGTGKKITLECSQTMGHDKMYWYQQDPGMELHLIHYSYGVNSTEKGDLSSESTVSRIRTEHFPLTLESARPSHTSQYLCASSFLPPTDTQYFGPGTRLTVL.

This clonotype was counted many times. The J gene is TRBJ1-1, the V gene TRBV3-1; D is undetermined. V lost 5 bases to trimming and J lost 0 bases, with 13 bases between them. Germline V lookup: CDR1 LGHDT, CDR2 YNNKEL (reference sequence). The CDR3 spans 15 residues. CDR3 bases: TGTGCCAGCAGCTCCCTGCTGGGTTTGAACACTGAAGCTTTCTTT. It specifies CASSSLLGLNTEAFF.

CDR3 sequence reads: CASSLVALPNTEAFF. For the CDR3, the DNA is TGTGCCAGCAGCTTAGTAGCCCTACCGAACACTGAAGCTTTCTTT. V usage is TRBV7-6 and J usage is TRBJ1-1; D gene uncertain. Per germline, CDR1 SGHVS and CDR2 FNYEAQ. V lost 1 base to trimming and J lost 1 base, with 10 bases between them. The CDR3 is 15 residues long. The full variable domain, with the rest looked up from reference TRBV7-6 and TRBJ1-1, is GAGVSQSPRYKVTKRGQDVALRCDPISGHVSLYWYRQALGQGPEFLTYFNYEAQQDKSGLPNDRFSAERPEGSISTLTIQRTEQRDSAMYRCASSLVALPNTEAFFGQGTRLTVV.

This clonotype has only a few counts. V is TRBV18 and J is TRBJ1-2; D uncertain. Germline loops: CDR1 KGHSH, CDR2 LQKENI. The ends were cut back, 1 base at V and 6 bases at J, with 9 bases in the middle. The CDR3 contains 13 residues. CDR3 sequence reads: CASSPHSDDGYTF. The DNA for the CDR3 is TGTGCCAGCTCACCACACAGCGATGATGGCTACACCTTC.

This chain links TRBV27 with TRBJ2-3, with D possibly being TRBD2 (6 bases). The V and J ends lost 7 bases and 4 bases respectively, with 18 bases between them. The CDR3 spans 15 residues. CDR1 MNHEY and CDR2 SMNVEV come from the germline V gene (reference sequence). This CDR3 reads CASTGTPPFADTQYF. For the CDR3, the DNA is TGTGCCAGCACCGGGACTCCTCCTTTCGCAGATACGCAGTATTTT.

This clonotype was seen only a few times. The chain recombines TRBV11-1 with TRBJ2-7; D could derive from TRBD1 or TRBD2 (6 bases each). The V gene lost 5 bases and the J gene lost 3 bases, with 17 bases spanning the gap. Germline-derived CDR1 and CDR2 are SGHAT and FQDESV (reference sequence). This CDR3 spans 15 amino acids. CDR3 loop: CASSTDGGADYEQYF. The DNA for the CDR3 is TGTGCCAGCAGCACAGACGGGGGCGCGGACTACGAGCAGTACTTC.

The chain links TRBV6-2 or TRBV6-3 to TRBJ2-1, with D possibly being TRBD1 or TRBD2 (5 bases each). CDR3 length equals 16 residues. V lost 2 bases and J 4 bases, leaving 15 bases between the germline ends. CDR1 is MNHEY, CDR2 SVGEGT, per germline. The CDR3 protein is CASSYEGRRPYNEQFF. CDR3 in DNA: TGTGCCAGCAGTTACGAGGGACGGAGGCCTTACAATGAGCAGTTCTTC.

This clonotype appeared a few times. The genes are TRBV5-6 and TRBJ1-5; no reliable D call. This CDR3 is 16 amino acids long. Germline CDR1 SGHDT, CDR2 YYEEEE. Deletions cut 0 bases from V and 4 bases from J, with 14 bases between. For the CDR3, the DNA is TGTGCCAGCAGCTTGGGGGGAGGAAGCCAGAATCAGCCCCAGCATTTT. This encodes CASSLGGGSQNQPQHF. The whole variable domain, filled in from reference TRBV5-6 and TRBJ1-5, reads DAGVTQSPTHLIKTRGQQVTLRCSPKSGHDTVSWYQQALGQGPQFIFQYYEEEERQRGNFPDRFSGHQFPNYSSELNVNALLLGDSALYLCASSLGGGSQNQPQHFGDGTRLSIL.

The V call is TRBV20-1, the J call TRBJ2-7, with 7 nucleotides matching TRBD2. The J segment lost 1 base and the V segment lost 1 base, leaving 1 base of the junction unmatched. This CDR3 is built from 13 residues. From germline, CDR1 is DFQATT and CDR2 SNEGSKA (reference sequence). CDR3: CSARASGSYEQYF. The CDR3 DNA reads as TGCAGTGCTAGAGCTAGCGGTTCCTACGAGCAGTACTTC.

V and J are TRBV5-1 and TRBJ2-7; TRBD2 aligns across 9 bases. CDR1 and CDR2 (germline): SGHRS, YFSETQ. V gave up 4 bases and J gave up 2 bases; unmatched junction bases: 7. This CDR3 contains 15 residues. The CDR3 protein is CASSLSGGITYEQYF. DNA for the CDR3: TGCGCCAGCAGCCTCAGCGGGGGGATTACCTACGAGCAGTACTTC.

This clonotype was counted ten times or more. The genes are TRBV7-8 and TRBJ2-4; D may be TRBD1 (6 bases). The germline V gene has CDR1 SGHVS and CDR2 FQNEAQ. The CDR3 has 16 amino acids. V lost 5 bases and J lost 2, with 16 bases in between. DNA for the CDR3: TGTGCCAGCAGCCCCTTGGGGGCACGGACCAAAAACATTCAGTACTTC. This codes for CASSPLGARTKNIQYF.

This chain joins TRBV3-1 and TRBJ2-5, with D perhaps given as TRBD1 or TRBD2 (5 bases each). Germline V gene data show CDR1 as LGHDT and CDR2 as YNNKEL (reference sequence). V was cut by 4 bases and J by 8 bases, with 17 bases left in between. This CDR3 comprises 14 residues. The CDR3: CASSRGGQGRTQYF. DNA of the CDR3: TGTGCCAGCAGCCGGGGCGGGCAGGGCAGAACCCAGTACTTC.

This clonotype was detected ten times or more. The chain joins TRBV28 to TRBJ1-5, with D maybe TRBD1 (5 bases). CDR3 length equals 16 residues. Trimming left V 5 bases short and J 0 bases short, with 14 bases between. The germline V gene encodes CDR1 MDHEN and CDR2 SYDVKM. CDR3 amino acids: CASSPSGRDSNQPQHF. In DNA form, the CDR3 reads TGTGCCAGCAGTCCATCGGGACGGGATAGCAATCAGCCCCAGCATTTT.